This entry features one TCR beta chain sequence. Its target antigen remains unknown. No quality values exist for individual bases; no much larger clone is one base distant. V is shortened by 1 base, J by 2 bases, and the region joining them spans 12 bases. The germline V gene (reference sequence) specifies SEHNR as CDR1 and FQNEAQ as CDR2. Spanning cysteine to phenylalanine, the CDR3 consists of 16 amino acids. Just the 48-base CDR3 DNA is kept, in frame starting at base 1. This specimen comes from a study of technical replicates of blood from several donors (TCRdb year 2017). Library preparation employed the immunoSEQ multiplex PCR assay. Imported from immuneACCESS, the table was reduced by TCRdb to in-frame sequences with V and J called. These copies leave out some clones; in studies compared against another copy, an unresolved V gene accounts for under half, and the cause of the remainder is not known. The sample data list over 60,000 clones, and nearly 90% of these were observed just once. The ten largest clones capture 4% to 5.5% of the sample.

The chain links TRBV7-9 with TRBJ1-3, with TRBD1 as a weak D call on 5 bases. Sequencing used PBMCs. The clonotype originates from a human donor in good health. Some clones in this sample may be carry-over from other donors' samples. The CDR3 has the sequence CASSLDSPGTGNTIYF. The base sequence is TGTGCCAGCAGCTTAGATAGCCCAGGGACTGGAAACACCATATATTTT.